This T cell receptor (beta chain) originates from a study of T cell responses to AZD1222 COVID-19 vaccine. The protocol was immunoSEQ multiplex PCR, while the TCRdb copy is restricted to in-frame clones and leaves out a portion. Among roughly 67,000 clones listed, about nine tenths were seen once. Trimming took 5 bases from V and 6 from J; bases not matched to a gene: 7. The germline V gene encodes CDR1 MDHEN and CDR2 SYDVKM. The CDR3 totals 17 residues. The gene calls are TRBV28 and TRBJ2-2, with 15 bases that match TRBD2. The sequencing used peripheral blood, collected 28 days after the second AZD1222 dose. The sequence derives from an adult who received the AZD1222 COVID-19 vaccine. The CDR3 region has the DNA TGTGCCAGCAGTCCTGGACTAGCGGGAGGGCCCTCCGGGGAGCTGTTTTTT. Amino acid sequence: CASSPGLAGGPSGELFF.